There are many counts of the clone carrying this T cell receptor beta chain. Antigen specificity is unknown. RNA transcripts yielded amplified TCR beta CDR3 regions. A set of HTBI primers served as the primers for a first-round RT-PCR of the TCR CDR3. TCRdb redid the calling of the multiplex PCR reads with MiXCR, one entry per CDR3 protein. The sample holds 500,000 to 750,000 distinct CDR3 sequences; 14% are singletons and the top ten take less than 9%. Germline-derived CDR1 and CDR2 are SGHAT and FQDESV (reference sequence). The length of the CDR3 is 15 residues. Trimming cost V 3 bases and J 5 bases; bases outside gene matches: 9. Patients having uncontrolled infection, another autoimmune disease, pregnancy or lactation were not included. This record comes from a study of T cells in Graves' hyperthyroidism and ophthalmopathy. Study-level points and caveats: Clonotypes that were expanded in thyroid above 0.001 mostly appeared in blood too. Ophthalmopathy was model-predicted a median about 7.1 months pre-onset.

V and J are TRBV11-1 and TRBJ1-1; 7 bases are a match to TRBD1. Sequencing was carried out using blood. The sequence came from a woman aged 18 to 35 with Graves' ophthalmopathy. The CDR3, as DNA: TGTGCCAGCAGCTTCACGACAGGGTTAGGGACTGAAGCTTTCTTT. Amino acid sequence: CASSFTTGLGTEAFF.